A selection of T cell receptor beta chains follows, all from one sample in a study of tumor and adjacent non-tumor tissue in lung cancer. TCRdb recomputed calls from the multiplex PCR reads with MiXCR, one row per CDR3 protein. The repertoire holds roughly 81,000 distinct CDR3 sequences, around 65% seen once, with 15% in the top ten. The sample consisted of lung tumor tissue. The source of these receptors is a man in his 70s with non-small cell lung cancer. Each CDR3 is given with its conserved first and last residue. D genes are given only for firm matches. The size entry is marked missing in some rows and otherwise reads once, few, many or a size class.

d_call	v_call	j_call	clone_size	cdr3_nt	cdr3_aa
TRBD1	TRBV5-4	TRBJ2-7	.	TGTACCAGCACACTGGGCACCGGGACAGTTAACTACGAGCAGTACTTC	CTSTLGTGTVNYEQYF
.	TRBV12-3/TRBV12-4	TRBJ2-3	many	TGTGCCAGCAGTGGGCCAAGGGGGCGGGGGGATGGGGGTACGCAGTATTTT	CASSGPRGRGDGGTQYF
.	TRBV19	TRBJ2-1	.	TGTGCCAGTAGTATAGTAGAAGGGGTTAATGAGCAGTTCTTC	CASSIVEGVNEQFF
TRBD1	TRBV29-1	TRBJ1-1	many	TGCAGCGCGGGACAGGGTTCGAACACTGAAGCTTTCTTT	CSAGQGSNTEAFF
.	TRBV30	TRBJ1-4	few	TGTGCCTGGACCACAGGGTCGGAAAAACTGTTTTTT	CAWTTGSEKLFF
.	TRBV6-1	TRBJ2-3	many	TGTGCCAGCAGTGCAGCGGCTGAGGGACGACCGCAGTATTTT	CASSAAAEGRPQYF
TRBD1	TRBV11-2	TRBJ1-5	.	TGTGTCAGCAGCGTCAGACAGGGGAGCCGGCCCCAGCATTTT	CVSSVRQGSRPQHF
TRBD2	TRBV5-1	TRBJ2-7	many	TGCGCCAGCAGCTTGGAAAGCGGGGGCTACGAGCAGTACTTC	CASSLESGGYEQYF
TRBD2	TRBV20-1	TRBJ2-3	few	TGCAGTGCTAGAGAGGCTAGCGGGAGATCAGATACGCAGTATTTT	CSAREASGRSDTQYF
.	TRBV20-1	TRBJ2-7	.	TGCATTGCCGCTCGTCGACCTCGGTACGAGCAGTACTTC	CIAARRPRYEQYF
.	TRBV5-4	TRBJ2-5	.	TGTGTCAGCAGCTTGGACGGGACAAGGGACCGAGAGACCCAGTACTTC	CVSSLDGTRDRETQYF
TRBD2	TRBV11-2	TRBJ2-2	.	TGTGCCAGCAGCTTTGCGATGGGGAGGGGTCCTAATACCGGGGAGCTGTTTTTT	CASSFAMGRGPNTGELFF
.	TRBV11-1	TRBJ1-1	.	TGTGCCAGCAACCGTGCAAGGGGCTCACTGACTGAAGCTTTCTTT	CASNRARGSLTEAFF
.	TRBV6-1	TRBJ1-5	.	TGTGCCAGTAAGGACATGGGGGGCAATCAGCCCCAGCATTTT	CASKDMGGNQPQHF
.	TRBV28	TRBJ2-1	many	TGTGCCAGCAGTTTAGAGGGGCGAGAGCAGTTCTTC	CASSLEGREQFF
.	TRBV28	TRBJ2-1	.	TGTGCCAACAGTTTATCTCATTCCACTGTGCAGTTCTTC	CANSLSHSTVQFF
TRBD2	TRBV10-3	TRBJ2-1	few	TGTGCCATCAGTGAGCCTAGCGGGGGGGCCAAGAACGAGCAGTTCTTC	CAISEPSGGAKNEQFF
.	TRBV11-1	TRBJ2-7	.	TGTACCAGCAGCTTAATTCCCCAGGGGATCGAGCAGTACTTC	CTSSLIPQGIEQYF
.	TRBV7-9	TRBJ2-3	.	TGTGCCAGCAGCCCTAGGGGGGGGGTCCTCCTGTTCGCAAATACGCAGTATTTT	CASSPRGGVLLFANTQYF
TRBD1	TRBV11-2	TRBJ2-2	.	TGTGCAAGCAGCTTATACTGGACAGGGGTCCTGAACACCAGGGAGTTGTTTTTT	CASSLYWTGVLNTRELFF
TRBD2	TRBV29-1	TRBJ2-2	.	TGTAGCGTCCGGGGGACTATCAGCACCGGGGAACTGTTTTTT	CSVRGTISTGELFF
TRBD2	TRBV7-9	TRBJ2-1	.	TGTGTCAGCGGCTTAACTAGCGGGGGGGCCTACAATGAGCAGTTCTTC	CVSGLTSGGAYNEQFF
.	TRBV10-3	TRBJ1-1	.	TGTGCCGTCAGTAAGTCCCCCGGGGTCACTGAAGCTTTCTTT	CAVSKSPGVTEAFF
TRBD1	TRBV11-2	TRBJ1-2	few	TGTGCTAGCAGTTCACGACAGGGGCATGGCCATGGCTACACCTTC	CASSSRQGHGHGYTF
.	TRBV29-1	TRBJ2-5	.	TGCGGCATTGAAGATCACGAGCGGACCCTTGGGGAGACCCAGCACTTC	CGIEDHERTLGETQHF
.	TRBV15	TRBJ1-5	.	TGCACTACCAGAAATCAGCCCCAGCATTTT	CTTRNQPQHF
.	TRBV11-2	TRBJ2-6	.	TGTGCCAGCAGCTCCCCGAAGGGAGGAGGGGGCTATGGGGCCAACGTCCTGACTTTC	CASSSPKGGGGYGANVLTF
TRBD1	TRBV5-1	TRBJ2-7	few	TGCGCCAGCAGCTTGGCCCCCTCTACCTGGGACAGCTACGAGCAGTACTTC	CASSLAPSTWDSYEQYF
.	TRBV12-5	TRBJ1-1	.	TGTGTTGGTGGTTTGGTTGGGTCCTCGAACACTGAAGCTTTCTTT	CVGGLVGSSNTEAFF
.	TRBV5-1	TRBJ2-3	.	TGCGCCAGCAGCTTGAATCAGGCCCGAGGCGATATGCAGTATTTT	CASSLNQARGDMQYF
.	TRBV6-2/TRBV6-3	TRBJ2-1	.	TGTGCCAGCAATGGGGACGGGCAAACCTACAATGAACAGTTCTTC	CASNGDGQTYNEQFF
TRBD1	TRBV6-5	TRBJ1-4	.	TGTGTCAGCAGGGGGTGTGAAAAACCGTTTTTT	CVSRGCEKPFF
.	TRBV11-2	TRBJ2-3	.	TGTGCCAGCAGCCGGGGACTATCGGGATGGACAGGTACGCAGTATTTT	CASSRGLSGWTGTQYF
.	TRBV11-2	TRBJ2-5	.	TGTGCCAACTACCCTAGACAGGCGAAAGAGACCCAGTACTTC	CANYPRQAKETQYF
.	TRBV13	TRBJ2-2	many	TGTGCCAGCAGCCCCCGGAACGGGGAGCTGTTTTTT	CASSPRNGELFF
TRBD2	TRBV5-1	TRBJ2-1	.	TGCGCCAGCAGAGCGGGAGGTGAGCAGTTGTTC	CASRAGGEQLF
.	TRBV28	TRBJ2-6	.	TGTGCCTGCAGTTTCCCGTATTCTGGGGCCAACGTCCTGACTTTC	CACSFPYSGANVLTF
TRBD1	TRBV11-2	TRBJ2-7	medium-sized	TGTGCCAGCAGCTTTGGGACAGGGCCCTACGAGCAGTACTTC	CASSFGTGPYEQYF
.	TRBV12-3/TRBV12-4	TRBJ1-5	.	TGTGCCAGCAGTCTAGGGGCACCTAGCAATCAGCCCCAGCATTTT	CASSLGAPSNQPQHF
TRBD1	TRBV7-9	TRBJ2-7	few	TGTGTCAGCAGCTTAGCTCAGGGGGCCTACGAGCAGTACTTC	CVSSLAQGAYEQYF
.	TRBV12-3/TRBV12-4	TRBJ2-5	few	TGTACTAGCAGCCAACGGGGCTACGGGGAGACCCAGTACTTC	CTSSQRGYGETQYF
.	TRBV29-1	TRBJ1-2	once	TGCAGTGTTGAATCCGGGGAGCACTATGGCTACACCTTC	CSVESGEHYGYTF
TRBD2	TRBV11-2	TRBJ2-7	.	TGTGCCAGGAGGGTAGCTGATAGCGGGAGCTCCTACGAGCAGTACTTC	CARRVADSGSSYEQYF
TRBD1	TRBV7-9	TRBJ1-1	many	TGTGCCAGCAGCTTACAGGGACAGGGCTTAACTGAAGCTTTCTTT	CASSLQGQGLTEAFF
.	TRBV11-2	TRBJ2-4	.	TGTGCCAGCAGCCCACTAAACCTTGGCAAAAACATTCAGTATTTC	CASSPLNLGKNIQYF
.	TRBV11-2	TRBJ2-1	.	TGTGCCAGCAGCTTAAATGGGGGGGGCAATGATCAGTTCTTC	CASSLNGGGNDQFF
.	TRBV5-1	TRBJ1-2	.	TGCGCCAGCGGTCAGGACAGAGACTATGGCTACACCTTC	CASGQDRDYGYTF
TRBD1	TRBV11-2	TRBJ2-2	.	TGTGCCTGCAGCATACAGGGGACGTTGTTCGCCGAGGAGCTGTTTTTT	CACSIQGTLFAEELFF
.	TRBV6-1	TRBJ1-1	many	TGTGCCAGTTATCAACGGGGGTTTGGGGCGCGACGGGCCTCTGAAGCTTTCTTT	CASYQRGFGARRASEAFF
.	TRBV11-1	TRBJ1-2	.	TGTGCCAGCAGCCAAGGTCATGACGGCTACACCTTC	CASSQGHDGYTF
.	TRBV28	TRBJ2-2	.	TGTGCCAGCAGTTTGGGGGTGAACTCCGGGGAGCTGTTTTTT	CASSLGVNSGELFF
.	TRBV5-5	TRBJ1-4	many	TGTGCCAGCAGCTTTCAACTGCAAATCGAAAAACTGTTTTTT	CASSFQLQIEKLFF
TRBD1	TRBV11-2	TRBJ1-1	.	TGTGTCAGCAGCTTAGTGAGGGGGCCAGGCACTGAAGCTTTCTTT	CVSSLVRGPGTEAFF
.	TRBV20-1	TRBJ1-5	.	TGCAGTGCTAGGCCGGAGAGTCATCAGGCCCAGCATTTT	CSARPESHQAQHF
TRBD1	TRBV5-8	TRBJ1-4	few	TGTGCCAGCAGCCGCCTCGGGACAGGGGGAAGTGAAAAACTGTTTTTT	CASSRLGTGGSEKLFF
.	TRBV5-1	TRBJ2-7	.	TGCGCCAGCATTCCAACGCAGGGAGGCGTCCACGAGCAGTACTTC	CASIPTQGGVHEQYF
TRBD1	TRBV29-1	TRBJ1-2	.	TGCAGCGCAGGACAGGGTTATGCTTACACCTTC	CSAGQGYAYTF